Reported below is one T cell receptor (beta chain). This CDR3 is built from 17 residues. V lost 2 bases and J lost 5; bases outside the gene matches: 4. The germline V gene has CDR1 SGHTA and CDR2 FQGTGA. The sample is drawn from a study of blood T cell repertoires in COVID-19. Using immunoSEQ multiplex PCR, the repertoire was profiled, and TCRdb retains in-frame clones only, with some absent. The profile shows 200,000 to 300,000 clones, approximately 90% of them singletons. The receptor was isolated from a middle-aged woman with acute or convalescent COVID-19. Sequencing input: peripheral blood. The rearrangement links TRBV7-3 to TRBJ2-1, with TRBD2 identical over 15 bases. This CDR3 is CASSLQGTSGGNNEQFF. The CDR3 region has the DNA TGTGCCAGCAGCTTACAAGGGACTAGCGGGGGGAACAATGAGCAGTTCTTC.